This T cell receptor (beta chain) originates from a study of regulatory T cells in long-lasting Graves disease. In this sample, this clonotype turned up many times. Its antigen is not identified. Documented time point: newly diagnosed GD, antithyroid drugs for less than 3 months. From RNA extracted from PBMCs, the TCR library was made. V lost 5 bases to trimming and J lost 4 bases, with 17 bases between them. Germline lookup yields CDR1 SGHAT and CDR2 FQNNGV. There are 16 residues in the CDR3. Study-wide points: Examination was confined to peripheral blood, excluding thyroid tissue. The study found lower TCR diversity in persistent Graves' patients than in newly diagnosed ones. Public clonotype sharing was higher in persistent than newly diagnosed patients.

Construction of the TCR beta libraries employed iRepertoire HTBI primers in conjunction with Arm-PCR of CDR3 regions. TCRdb reprocessed the multiplex PCR reads via MiXCR and lists one record per CDR3 protein. The data hold roughly 360,000 distinct CDR3 sequences, with about 10% observed a single time. This same sample was also part of a study on T cells in Graves' hyperthyroidism and ophthalmopathy.

The source is a woman under 30 with Graves disease. V usage is TRBV11-2 and J usage is TRBJ2-2, with no clear D. The material was peripheral blood mononuclear cells (PBMCs), obtained at new diagnosis, from a patient treated with antithyroid drugs. The CDR3 DNA sequence: TGTGCCAGCAGCCGCCCATGGCGGTCGAGCACCGGGGAGCTGTTTTTT. Its protein is CASSRPWRSSTGELFF.